This TCR beta chain derives from a study of shared clonotypes between healthy human individuals. This CDR3 contains 15 residues. CDR1 and CDR2 from the germline V gene are LNHDA and SQIVND (reference sequence). V lost 3 bases, J lost 2 bases, and 13 bases lay in between. With regard to this clone: This CDR3 is also generated by other DNA sequences in the sample.

Extraction of genomic DNA in unsorted samples used about 90 million PBMCs. Here immunoSEQ multiplex PCR was the method, and the copy in TCRdb shows in-frame clones only, minus some. The sample lists some 500,000 clones; 79% were seen once. V is TRBV19 and J is TRBJ1-1; no clear D gene. The sequencing input was PBMCs. The clonotype was recovered from a woman aged 35 to 49 in good health. Some clones in this sample may be carry-over from other donors' samples. CDR3 protein: CASSISRAGNTEAFF. In DNA, the CDR3 is TGTGCCAGTAGTATTTCCCGCGCAGGAAACACTGAAGCTTTCTTT.